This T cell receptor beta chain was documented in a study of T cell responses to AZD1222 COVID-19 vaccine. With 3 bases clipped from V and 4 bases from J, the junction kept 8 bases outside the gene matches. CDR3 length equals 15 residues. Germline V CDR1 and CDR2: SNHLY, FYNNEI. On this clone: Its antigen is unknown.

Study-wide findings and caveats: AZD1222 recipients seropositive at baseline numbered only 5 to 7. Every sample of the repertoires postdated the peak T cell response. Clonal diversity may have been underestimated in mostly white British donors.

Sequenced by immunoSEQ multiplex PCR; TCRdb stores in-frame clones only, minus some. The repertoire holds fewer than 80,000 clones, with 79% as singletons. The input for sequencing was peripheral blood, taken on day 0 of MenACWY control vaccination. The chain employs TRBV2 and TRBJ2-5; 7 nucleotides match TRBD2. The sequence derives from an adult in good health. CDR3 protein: CASSDLAGSGETQYF. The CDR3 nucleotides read TGTGCCAGCAGTGATTTAGCGGGTAGCGGAGAGACCCAGTACTTC.